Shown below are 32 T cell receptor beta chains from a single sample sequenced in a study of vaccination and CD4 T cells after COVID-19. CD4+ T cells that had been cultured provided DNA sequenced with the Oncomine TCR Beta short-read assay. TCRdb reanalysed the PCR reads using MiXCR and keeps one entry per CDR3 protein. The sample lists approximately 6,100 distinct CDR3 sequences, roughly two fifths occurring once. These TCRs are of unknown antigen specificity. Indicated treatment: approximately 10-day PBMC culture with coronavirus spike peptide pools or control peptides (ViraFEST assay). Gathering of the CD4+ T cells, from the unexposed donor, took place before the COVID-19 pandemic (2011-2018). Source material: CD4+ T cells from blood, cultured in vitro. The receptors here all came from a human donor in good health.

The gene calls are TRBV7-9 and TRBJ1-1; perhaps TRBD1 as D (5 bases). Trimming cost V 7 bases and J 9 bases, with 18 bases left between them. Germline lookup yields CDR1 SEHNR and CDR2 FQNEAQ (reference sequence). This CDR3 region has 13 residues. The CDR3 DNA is TGTGCCAGCACCATGGACCCCCAGGGAAAAGCTTTCTTT. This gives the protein CASTMDPQGKAFF.

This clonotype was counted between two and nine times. The CDR3 DNA reads TGCAGTGCTAGGCCTAGCCGCAAACTCACAGATACGCAGTATTTT. Translating it yields CSARPSRKLTDTQYF. This chain joins TRBV20-1 and TRBJ2-3; the D gene is possibly TRBD2 (5 bases). In germline, CDR1 is DFQATT, CDR2 SNEGSKA (reference sequence). Between the trimmed V and J ends, which lost 3 bases and 2 bases, there was a span of 15 bases. The CDR3 covers 15 residues.

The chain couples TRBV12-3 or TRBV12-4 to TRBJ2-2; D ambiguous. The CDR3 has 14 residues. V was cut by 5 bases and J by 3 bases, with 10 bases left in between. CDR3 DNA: TGTGCCAGCAGTCCCATCCAGGACACCGGGGAGCTGTTTTTT. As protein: CASSPIQDTGELFF.

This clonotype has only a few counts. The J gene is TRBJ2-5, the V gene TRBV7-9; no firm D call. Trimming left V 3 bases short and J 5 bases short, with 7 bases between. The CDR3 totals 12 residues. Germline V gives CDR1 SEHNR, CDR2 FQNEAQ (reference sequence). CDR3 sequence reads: CASSFSQETQYF. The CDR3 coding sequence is TGTGCCAGCAGCTTTTCCCAGGAGACCCAGTACTTC. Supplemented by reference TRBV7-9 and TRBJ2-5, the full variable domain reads DTGVSQNPRHKITKRGQNVTFRCDPISEHNRLYWYRQTLGQGPEFLTYFQNEAQLEKSRLLSDRFSAERPKGSFSTLEIQRTEQGDSAMYLCASSFSQETQYFGPGTRLLVL.

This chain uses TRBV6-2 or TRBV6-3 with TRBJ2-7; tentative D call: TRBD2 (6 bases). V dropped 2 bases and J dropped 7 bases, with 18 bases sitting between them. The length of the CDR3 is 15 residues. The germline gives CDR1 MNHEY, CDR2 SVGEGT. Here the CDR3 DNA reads TGTGCCAGCAGTTACGACGATAGCGGCGCCGTGGAGCAGTACTTC. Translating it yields CASSYDDSGAVEQYF.

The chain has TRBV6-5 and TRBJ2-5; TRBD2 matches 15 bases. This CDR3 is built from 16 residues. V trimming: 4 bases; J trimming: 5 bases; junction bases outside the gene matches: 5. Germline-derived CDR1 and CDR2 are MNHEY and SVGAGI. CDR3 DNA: TGTGCCAGCAGTTTGGGACTAGCGGGGGGAGGGGAGACCCAGTACTTC. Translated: CASSLGLAGGGETQYF.

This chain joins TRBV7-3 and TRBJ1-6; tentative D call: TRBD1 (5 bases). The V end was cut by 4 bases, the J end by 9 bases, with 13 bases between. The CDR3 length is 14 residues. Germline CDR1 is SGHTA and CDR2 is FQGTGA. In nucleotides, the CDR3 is TGTGCCAGCAGCTCCGGTGGGGACGGTTCACCCCTCCACTTT. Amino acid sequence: CASSSGGDGSPLHF.

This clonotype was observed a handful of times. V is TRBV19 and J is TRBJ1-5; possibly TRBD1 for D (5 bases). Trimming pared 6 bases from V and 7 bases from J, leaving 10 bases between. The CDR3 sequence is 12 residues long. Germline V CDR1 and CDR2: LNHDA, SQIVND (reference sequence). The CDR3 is CASRRGLQPQHF. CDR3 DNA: TGTGCCAGTAGGAGGGGCTTACAGCCCCAGCATTTT.

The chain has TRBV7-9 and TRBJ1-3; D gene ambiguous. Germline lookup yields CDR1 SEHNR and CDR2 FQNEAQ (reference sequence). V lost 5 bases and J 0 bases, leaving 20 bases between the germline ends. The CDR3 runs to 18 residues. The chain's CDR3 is CASSLGGGLRSSGNTIYF. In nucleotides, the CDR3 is TGTGCCAGCAGCCTCGGCGGCGGATTGAGATCCTCTGGAAACACCATATATTTT.

The CDR3 DNA sequence: TGTGCCAGTAGTATTGGCCGTTTGGCGGGTTCGGAGACCCAGTACTTC. Translated: CASSIGRLAGSETQYF. The J gene is TRBJ2-5, the V gene TRBV19; the D gene is possibly TRBD2 (5 bases). V gave up 3 bases and J gave up 5 bases, with 19 bases separating them. The CDR3 contains 16 residues. Germline lookup yields CDR1 LNHDA and CDR2 SQIVND (reference sequence).

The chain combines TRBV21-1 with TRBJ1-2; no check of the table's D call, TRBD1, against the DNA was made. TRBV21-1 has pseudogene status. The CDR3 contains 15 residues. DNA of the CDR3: TGTGCCAGCAGCAAAGTAAGCACCCCGGACGGTGGCTACACCTTC. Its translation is CASSKVSTPDGGYTF.

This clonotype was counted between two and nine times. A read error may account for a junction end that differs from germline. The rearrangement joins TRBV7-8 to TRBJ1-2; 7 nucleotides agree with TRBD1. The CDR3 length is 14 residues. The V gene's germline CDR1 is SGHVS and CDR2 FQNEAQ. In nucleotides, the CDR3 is TGTGCCAGCAGCTTAATCCGGGACAGCTCATCGTCCTACTTC. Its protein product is CASSLIRDSSSSYF.

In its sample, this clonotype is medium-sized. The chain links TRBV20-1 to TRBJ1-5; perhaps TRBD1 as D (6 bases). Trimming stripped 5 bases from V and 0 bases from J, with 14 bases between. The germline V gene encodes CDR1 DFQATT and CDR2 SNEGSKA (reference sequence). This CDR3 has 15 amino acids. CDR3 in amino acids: CSARPVDSSNQPQHF. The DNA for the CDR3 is TGCAGTGCTCGTCCCGTGGACAGTAGCAATCAGCCCCAGCATTTT.

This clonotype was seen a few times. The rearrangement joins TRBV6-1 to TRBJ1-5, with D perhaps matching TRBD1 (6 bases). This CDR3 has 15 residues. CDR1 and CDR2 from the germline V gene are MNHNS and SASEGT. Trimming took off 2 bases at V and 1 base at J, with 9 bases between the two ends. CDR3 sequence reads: CASSEQTGSNQPQHF. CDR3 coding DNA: TGTGCCAGCAGTGAACAAACAGGGAGCAATCAGCCCCAGCATTTT.

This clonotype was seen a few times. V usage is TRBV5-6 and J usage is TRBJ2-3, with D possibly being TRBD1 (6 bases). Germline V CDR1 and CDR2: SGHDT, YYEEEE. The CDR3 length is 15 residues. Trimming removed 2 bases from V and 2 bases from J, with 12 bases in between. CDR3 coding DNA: TGTGCCAGCAGCTTAAGGGGACAACCCACAGATACGCAGTATTTT. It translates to CASSLRGQPTDTQYF.

The CDR3 nucleotides are TGTGCCAGCAGCTTATCTTTAGCGGGGGGCGAGCAGTTCTTC. Residues: CASSLSLAGGEQFF. The J gene is TRBJ2-1, the V gene TRBV7-6; 10 bases are shared with TRBD2. Germline assignment: CDR1 SGHVS and CDR2 FNYEAQ. With V trimmed by 2 bases and J by 10 bases, 5 bases remained unmatched. This CDR3 is 14 amino acids long.

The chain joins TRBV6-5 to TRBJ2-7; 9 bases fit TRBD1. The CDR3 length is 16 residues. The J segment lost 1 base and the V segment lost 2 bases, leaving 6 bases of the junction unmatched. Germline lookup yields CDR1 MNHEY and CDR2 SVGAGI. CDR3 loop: CASSYRLGTGSYEQYF. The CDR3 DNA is TGTGCCAGCAGTTACAGGCTCGGGACAGGGTCCTACGAGCAGTACTTC.

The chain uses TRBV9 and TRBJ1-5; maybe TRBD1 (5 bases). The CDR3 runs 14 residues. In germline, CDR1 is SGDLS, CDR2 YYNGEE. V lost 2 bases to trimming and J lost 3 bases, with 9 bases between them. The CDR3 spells CASSVAQDNQPQHF. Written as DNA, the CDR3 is TGTGCCAGCAGCGTGGCACAGGACAATCAGCCCCAGCATTTT.

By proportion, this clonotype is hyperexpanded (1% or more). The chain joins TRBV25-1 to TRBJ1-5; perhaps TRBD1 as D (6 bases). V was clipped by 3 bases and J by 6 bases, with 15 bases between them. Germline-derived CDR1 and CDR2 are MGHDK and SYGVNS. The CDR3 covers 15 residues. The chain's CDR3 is CASSDGGREGQPQHF. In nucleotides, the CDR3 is TGTGCCAGCAGTGATGGGGGCAGGGAGGGTCAGCCCCAGCATTTT.

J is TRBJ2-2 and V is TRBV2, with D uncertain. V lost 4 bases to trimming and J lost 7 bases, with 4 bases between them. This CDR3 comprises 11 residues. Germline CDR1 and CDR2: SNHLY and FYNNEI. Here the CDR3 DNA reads TGTGCCAGCAGTGCTAACGGGGAGCTGTTTTTT. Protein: CASSANGELFF.

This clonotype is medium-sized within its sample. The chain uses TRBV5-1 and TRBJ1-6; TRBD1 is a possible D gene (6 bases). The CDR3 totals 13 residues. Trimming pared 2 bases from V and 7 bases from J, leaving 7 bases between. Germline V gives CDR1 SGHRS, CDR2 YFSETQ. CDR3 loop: CASSFRGNSPLHF. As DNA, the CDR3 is TGCGCCAGCAGCTTCAGGGGCAATTCACCCCTCCACTTT.

CDR3 in amino acids: CSVEDRADQTQYF. In DNA, the CDR3 is TGCAGTGTGGAGGACAGGGCCGATCAGACCCAGTACTTC. This chain connects TRBV20-1 to TRBJ2-5, with 8 bases that match TRBD1. Trimming cost V 7 bases and J 6 bases; bases outside gene matches: 10. The CDR3 totals 13 residues. Per germline, CDR1 DFQATT and CDR2 SNEGSKA (reference sequence).

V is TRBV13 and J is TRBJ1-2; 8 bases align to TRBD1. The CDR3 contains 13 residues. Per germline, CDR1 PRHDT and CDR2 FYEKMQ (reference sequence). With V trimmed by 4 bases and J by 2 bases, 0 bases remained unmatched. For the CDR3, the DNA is TGTGCCAGCAGCTGGACAGGGAACTATGGCTACACCTTC. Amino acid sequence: CASSWTGNYGYTF. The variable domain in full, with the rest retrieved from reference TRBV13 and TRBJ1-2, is AAGVIQSPRHLIKEKRETATLKCYPIPRHDTVYWYQQGPGQDPQFLISFYEKMQSDKGSIPDRFSAQQFSDYHSELNMSSLELGDSALYFCASSWTGNYGYTFGSGTRLTVV.

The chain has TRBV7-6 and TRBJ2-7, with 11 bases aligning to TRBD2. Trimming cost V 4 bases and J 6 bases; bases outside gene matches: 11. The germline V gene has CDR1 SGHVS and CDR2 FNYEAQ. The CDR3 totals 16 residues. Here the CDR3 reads CASSSIAGGLDIEQYF. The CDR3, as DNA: TGTGCCAGCAGCTCGATAGCGGGGGGGCTGGATATCGAGCAGTACTTC.

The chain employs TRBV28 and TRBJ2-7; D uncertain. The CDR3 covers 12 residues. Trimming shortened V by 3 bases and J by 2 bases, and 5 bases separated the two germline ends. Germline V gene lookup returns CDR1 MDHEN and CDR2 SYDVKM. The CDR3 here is CASSFLTYEQYF. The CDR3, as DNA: TGTGCCAGCAGTTTCCTCACCTACGAGCAGTACTTC.

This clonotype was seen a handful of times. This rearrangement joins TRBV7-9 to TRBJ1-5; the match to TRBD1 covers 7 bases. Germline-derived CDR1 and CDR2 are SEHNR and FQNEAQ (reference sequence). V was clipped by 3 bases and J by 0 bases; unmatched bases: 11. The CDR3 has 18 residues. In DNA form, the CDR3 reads TGTGCCAGCAGCTTTGGGACAGCCCTCTCCTATAGCAATCAGCCCCAGCATTTT. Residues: CASSFGTALSYSNQPQHF.

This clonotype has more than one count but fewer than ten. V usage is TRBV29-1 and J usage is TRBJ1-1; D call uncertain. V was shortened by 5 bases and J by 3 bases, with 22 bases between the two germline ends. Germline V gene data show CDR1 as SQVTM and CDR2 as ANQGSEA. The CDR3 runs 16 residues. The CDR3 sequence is CSVIVNNVLWDTEAFF. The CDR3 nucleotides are TGCAGCGTTATCGTGAATAATGTCCTCTGGGACACTGAAGCTTTCTTT.

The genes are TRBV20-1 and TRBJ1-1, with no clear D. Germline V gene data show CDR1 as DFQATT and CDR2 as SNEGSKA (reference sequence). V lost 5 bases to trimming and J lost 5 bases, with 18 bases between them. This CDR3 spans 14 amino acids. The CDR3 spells CSAPGSNRATEAFF. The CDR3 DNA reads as TGCAGTGCTCCGGGCTCGAATCGGGCGACTGAAGCTTTCTTT.

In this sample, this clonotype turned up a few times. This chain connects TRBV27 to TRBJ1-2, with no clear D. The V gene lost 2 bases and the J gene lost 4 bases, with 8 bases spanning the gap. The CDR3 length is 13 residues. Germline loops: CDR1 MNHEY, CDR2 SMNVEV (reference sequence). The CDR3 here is CASSLGPIYGYTF. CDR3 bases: TGTGCCAGCAGTTTAGGACCGATCTATGGCTACACCTTC.

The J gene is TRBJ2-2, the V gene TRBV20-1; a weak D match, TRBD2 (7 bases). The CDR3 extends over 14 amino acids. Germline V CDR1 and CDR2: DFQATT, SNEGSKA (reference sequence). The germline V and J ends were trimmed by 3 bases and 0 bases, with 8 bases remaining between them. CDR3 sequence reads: CSASGGPNTGELFF. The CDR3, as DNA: TGCAGTGCTAGCGGGGGGCCGAACACCGGGGAGCTGTTTTTT.

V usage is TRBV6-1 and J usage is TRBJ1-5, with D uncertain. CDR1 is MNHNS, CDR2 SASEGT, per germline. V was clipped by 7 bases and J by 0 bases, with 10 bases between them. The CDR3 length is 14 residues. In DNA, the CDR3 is TGTGCCAGCACCGAAGGGCTTAGCAATCAGCCCCAGCATTTT. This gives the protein CASTEGLSNQPQHF.

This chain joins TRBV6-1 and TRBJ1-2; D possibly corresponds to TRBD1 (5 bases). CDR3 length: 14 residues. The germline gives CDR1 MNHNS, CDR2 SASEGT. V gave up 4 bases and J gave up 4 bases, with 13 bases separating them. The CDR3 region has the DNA TGTGCCAGCAGTGCAAACCGGGACGTCTATGGCTACACCTTC. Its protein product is CASSANRDVYGYTF.